The present T cell receptor (beta chain) was sequenced within a study of tumor and adjacent non-tumor tissue in lung cancer. In the case of this clonotype: Its antigen is unknown. One end of the junction varies from germline; a read error may be responsible.

Study results and limitations: Significantly higher TCR diversity was found in tumor than normal lung.

TCRbeta libraries were built with three rounds of nested PCR, modified from ARM-PCR. One entry per CDR3 protein, called by TCRdb with MiXCR from the multiplex PCR reads. The sample has 45,000 to 65,000 distinct CDR3 sequences; 74% are singletons. No cell sorting was done before RNA was extracted from the tissue. The normal lung tissue was taken more than 3 cm from the tumor edge. Donors were chemotherapy-naive, newly diagnosed lung cancer surgical patients in China, August–late 2014. The sequence was obtained from a woman aged 60-75 years with non-small cell lung cancer. The sample was distant non-tumor lung tissue.

In nucleotides, the CDR3 is TGTGTCAGCAGTGGAACAGGGTTTTTCATCTATGGCTACACCTTC. Encoded protein: CVSSGTGFFIYGYTF. The rearrangement uses TRBV6-1 and TRBJ1-2; maybe TRBD1 (6 bases). The germline gives CDR1 MNHNS, CDR2 SASEGT. CDR3 size: 15 residues.